The entry that follows covers one TCR beta chain sequence. Original data processing: The authors estimated nucleated cell counts from reference gene primer amplification. Sequencing was performed with immunoSEQ multiplex PCR; in TCRdb, only in-frame clones are kept and a portion is missing. From that table come the V and J calls and clone size; the DNA was used to work out D and trimming. The data show about 100,000 clones, about 87% seen once. The data are from a study of blood T cell repertoires in COVID-19. Whole-study context: The analysed material was cDNA or gDNA that came from T cells, B-cell-depleted T cells, or PBMCs.

The sample taken for sequencing was peripheral blood. The receptor comes from a man aged 50-59 years with acute or convalescent COVID-19.

The CDR3 sequence is CASSFGLAGGNEQFF. The CDR3 DNA reads as TGTGCCAGCAGCTTCGGACTAGCGGGGGGGAATGAGCAGTTCTTC. The rearrangement uses TRBV9 and TRBJ2-1; 15 bases line up with TRBD2. J was trimmed by 7 bases and V by 4 bases; bases with no gene match: 3. The CDR3 covers 15 residues. Germline CDR1 is SGDLS and CDR2 is YYNGEE.